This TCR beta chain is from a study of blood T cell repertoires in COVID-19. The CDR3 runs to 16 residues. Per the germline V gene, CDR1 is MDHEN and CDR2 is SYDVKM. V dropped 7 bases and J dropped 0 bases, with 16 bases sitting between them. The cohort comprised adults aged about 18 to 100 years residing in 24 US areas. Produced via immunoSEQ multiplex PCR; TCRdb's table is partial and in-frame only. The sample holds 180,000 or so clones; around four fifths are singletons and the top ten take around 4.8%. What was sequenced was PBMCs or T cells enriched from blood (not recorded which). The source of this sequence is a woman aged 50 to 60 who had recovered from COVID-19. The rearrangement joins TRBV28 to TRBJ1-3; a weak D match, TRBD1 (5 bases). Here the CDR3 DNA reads TGTGCCAGCACCGACACCGGGGGGGGCTCTGGAAACACCATATATTTT. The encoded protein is CASTDTGGGSGNTIYF.